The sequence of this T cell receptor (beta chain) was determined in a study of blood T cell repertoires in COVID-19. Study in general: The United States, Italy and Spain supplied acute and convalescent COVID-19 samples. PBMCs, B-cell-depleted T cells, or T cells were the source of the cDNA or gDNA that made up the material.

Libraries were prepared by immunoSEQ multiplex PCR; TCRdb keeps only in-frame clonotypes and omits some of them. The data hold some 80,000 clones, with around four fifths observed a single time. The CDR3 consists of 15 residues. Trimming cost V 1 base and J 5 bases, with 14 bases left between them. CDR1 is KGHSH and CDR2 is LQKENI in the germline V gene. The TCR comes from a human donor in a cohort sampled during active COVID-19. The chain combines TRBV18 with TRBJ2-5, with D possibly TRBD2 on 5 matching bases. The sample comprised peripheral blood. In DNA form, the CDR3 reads TGTGCCAGCTCACCACGGGAATCCCGAGGGGAGACCCAGTACTTC. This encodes CASSPRESRGETQYF.